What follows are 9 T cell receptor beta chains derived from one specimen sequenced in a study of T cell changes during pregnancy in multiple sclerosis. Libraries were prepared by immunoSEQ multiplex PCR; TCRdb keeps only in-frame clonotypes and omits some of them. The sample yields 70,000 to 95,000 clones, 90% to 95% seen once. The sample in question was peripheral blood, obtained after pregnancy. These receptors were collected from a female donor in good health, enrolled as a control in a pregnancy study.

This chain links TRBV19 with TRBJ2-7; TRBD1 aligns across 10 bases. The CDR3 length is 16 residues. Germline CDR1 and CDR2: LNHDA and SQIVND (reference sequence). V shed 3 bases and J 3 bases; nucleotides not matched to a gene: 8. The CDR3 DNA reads TGTGCCAGTAGTATCTTACCGGGACAGGGGCACTACGAGCAGTACTTC. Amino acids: CASSILPGQGHYEQYF.

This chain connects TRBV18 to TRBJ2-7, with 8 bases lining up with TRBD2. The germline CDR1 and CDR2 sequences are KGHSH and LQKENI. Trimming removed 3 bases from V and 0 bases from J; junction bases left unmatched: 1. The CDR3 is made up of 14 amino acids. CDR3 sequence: CASSPGGGSYEQYF. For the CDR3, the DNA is TGTGCCAGCTCACCCGGGGGGGGCTCCTACGAGCAGTACTTC. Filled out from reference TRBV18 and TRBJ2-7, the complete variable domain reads NAGVMQNPRHLVRRRGQEARLRCSPMKGHSHVYWYRQLPEEGLKFMVYLQKENIIDESGMPKERFSAEFPKEGPSILRIQQVVRGDSAAYFCASSPGGGSYEQYFGPGTRLTVT.

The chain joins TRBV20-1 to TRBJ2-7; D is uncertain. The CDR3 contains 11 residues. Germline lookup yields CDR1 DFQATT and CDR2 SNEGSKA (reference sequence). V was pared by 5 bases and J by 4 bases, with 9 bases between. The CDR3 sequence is CSAPFTYEQYF. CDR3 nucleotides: TGCAGTGCTCCCTTTACATACGAGCAGTACTTC.

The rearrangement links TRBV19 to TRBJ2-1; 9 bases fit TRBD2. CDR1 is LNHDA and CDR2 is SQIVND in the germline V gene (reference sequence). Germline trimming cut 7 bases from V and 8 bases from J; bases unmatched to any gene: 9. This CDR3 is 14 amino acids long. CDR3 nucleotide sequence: TGTGCCAGTACCATAGCGGGAGCTGTCTATGAGCAGTTCTTC. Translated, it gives CASTIAGAVYEQFF.

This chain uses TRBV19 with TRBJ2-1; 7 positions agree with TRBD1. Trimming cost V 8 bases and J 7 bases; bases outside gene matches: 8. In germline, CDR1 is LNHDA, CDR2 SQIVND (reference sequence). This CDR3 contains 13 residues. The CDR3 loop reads CASWDSWGNEQFF. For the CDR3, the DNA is TGTGCCAGTTGGGACAGTTGGGGAAATGAGCAGTTCTTC.

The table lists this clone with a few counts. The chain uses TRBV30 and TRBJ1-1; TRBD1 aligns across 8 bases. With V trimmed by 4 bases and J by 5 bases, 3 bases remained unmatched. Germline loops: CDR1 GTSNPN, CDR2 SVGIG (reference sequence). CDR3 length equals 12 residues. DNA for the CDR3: TGTGCCTGGACAGGGGGCCGGACTGAAGCTTTCTTT. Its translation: CAWTGGRTEAFF.

The chain's CDR3 is CASRDEGLANEQYF. Here the CDR3 DNA reads TGTGCCAGCAGAGACGAGGGACTAGCTAACGAGCAGTACTTC. The rearrangement joins TRBV27 to TRBJ2-7; 9 nucleotides match TRBD2. Germline V CDR1 and CDR2: MNHEY, SMNVEV (reference sequence). This CDR3 is 14 amino acids long. J gave up 5 bases and V 6 bases, and 8 bases lay outside the gene matches.

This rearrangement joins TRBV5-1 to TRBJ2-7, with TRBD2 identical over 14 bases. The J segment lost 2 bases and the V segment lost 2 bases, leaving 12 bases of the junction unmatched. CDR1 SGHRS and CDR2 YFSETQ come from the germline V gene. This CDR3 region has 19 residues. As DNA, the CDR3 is TGCGCCAGCAGCTTTCTACCGGGACTAGCGGGAGTAAGAACCTACGAGCAGTACTTC. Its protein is CASSFLPGLAGVRTYEQYF.

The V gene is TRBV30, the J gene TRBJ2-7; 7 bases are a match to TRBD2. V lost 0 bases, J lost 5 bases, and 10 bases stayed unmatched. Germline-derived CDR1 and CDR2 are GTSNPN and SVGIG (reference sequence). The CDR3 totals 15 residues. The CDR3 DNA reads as TGTGCCTGGAGTGTAGGAAGAGGGACTAACGACGAGCAGTACTTC. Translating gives CAWSVGRGTNDEQYF.